This TCR beta chain was sequenced for a study of cytomegalovirus exposure and HLA in healthy donors. The PCR employed 60 Vbeta primers together with 13 Jbeta primers. Data came from immunoSEQ multiplex PCR; TCRdb stores just in-frame clones and leaves some out. The sample has around 190,000 clones, under 9.5% seen once. Germline-derived CDR1 and CDR2 are SGHDN and FVKESK. This CDR3 contains 16 residues. Trimming cost V 4 bases and J 1 base, with 17 bases left between them. This clone was detected only a few times. The TCR was taken from a woman between 25 and 40 years old in good health and CMV-seropositive. The specimen was PBMCs. The chain couples TRBV14 to TRBJ2-7; tentative D call: TRBD2 (6 bases). CDR3 region: CASSRTGAGRSYEQYF. For the CDR3, the DNA is TGTGCCAGCAGCCGAACAGGAGCGGGTAGGTCCTACGAGCAGTACTTC. Together with reference TRBV14 and TRBJ2-7, the CDR3 gives the full variable domain: EAGVTQFPSHSVIEKGQTVTLRCDPISGHDNLYWYRRVMGKEIKFLLHFVKESKQDESGMPNNRFLAERTGGTYSTLKVQPAELEDSGVYFCASSRTGAGRSYEQYFGPGTRLTVT.